The rows below give T cell receptor beta chains drawn from one sample of a study of shared T cell receptors in the human thymus. The table came from immunoSEQ multiplex PCR; TCRdb's copy has only in-frame clones and leaves some out. The sample holds more than 550,000 clones, around 87% seen once. The data were also submitted as part of a second study, on human thymus T cells.

The specimen was thymocytes. The receptor set was obtained from a boy younger than two with a congenital heart defect. The CDR3 runs from the conserved cysteine through the conserved F or W.

CDR3 length,V gene,J gene,CDR3 protein
17,TRBV11-2,TRBJ2-7,CASSLAAASGRGYEQYF
13,TRBV4-1,TRBJ2-4,CASSPSTRIIQYF
15,TRBV18,TRBJ2-7,CASSPDPWLVDEQYF
17,TRBV11-1,TRBJ2-7,CASSLAYYRDSPYEQYF
15,TRBV5-6,TRBJ1-1,CASSQKPGGGTEAFF
16,TRBV27,TRBJ1-4,CASSLSRGAEHEKLFF
13,TRBV2,TRBJ2-3,CASSRGRGDTQYF
17,TRBV4-3,TRBJ1-1,CASSQGPQGALNTEAFF
16,TRBV28,TRBJ1-4,CASSQTWVRPGEKLFF
15,TRBV5-6,TRBJ2-5,CASSFSGGLQETQYF
16,TRBV5-1,TRBJ2-2,CASSLVSDRDTGELFF
18,TRBV18,TRBJ2-7,CASSPIGRSQAGAYEQYF
12,TRBV10-3,TRBJ2-7,CAIAQGLEEQYF
15,TRBV4-3,TRBJ2-5,CASSRSGAPQETQYF
18,TRBV7-9,TRBJ2-3,CASSQTSGASSSTDTQYF
15,TRBV15,TRBJ1-2,CATSRVPFREYGYTF
16,TRBV7-6,TRBJ1-4,CASSPYGPLPNEKLFF
14,TRBV7-9,TRBJ2-1,CASSWTSGSYEQFF
16,TRBV7-9,TRBJ2-7,CASSLDPTGIDYEQYF
15,TRBV28,TRBJ2-7,CASSLFAGGNYEQYF
15,TRBV28,TRBJ1-2,CASRKQGTLNYGYTF
15,TRBV18,TRBJ2-7,CASSHRQSPSYEQYF
19,TRBV19,TRBJ2-4,CASSMCLAGVSIDKNIQYF
16,TRBV7-9,TRBJ1-2,CASSLAAQGDNYGYTF